This entry is about one T cell receptor beta chain. Its antigen is not identified. This CDR3 is built from 13 residues. Germline V gene lookup returns CDR1 MDHEN and CDR2 SYDVKM. Trimming stripped 6 bases from V and 1 base from J, with 9 bases between. A multiplex PCR was run with 60 Vbeta primers and 13 Jbeta primers. Assay used: immunoSEQ multiplex PCR; TCRdb lists only in-frame clones, some missing. This repertoire shows about 160,000 clones, approximately 75% found once; its top ten account for more than 3%. The sample belongs to a study of cytomegalovirus exposure and HLA in healthy donors. Whole-study results and caveats: Productive status was seen about 87% or about 30% of the time for most TCR beta V segments in an earlier analysis.

Sequenced material: PBMCs. The receptor comes from a man aged 30 to 45 in good health and CMV-seropositive. This chain links TRBV28 with TRBJ1-1; D ambiguous. The CDR3 is CASSPGSNTEAFF. CDR3 sequence (DNA): TGTGCCAGCAGCCCAGGATCGAACACTGAAGCTTTCTTT.